These 28 T cell receptor beta chains were sequenced from one sample in a study of T cells in pancreatic ductal adenocarcinoma. The selected patients with pancreatic ductal adenocarcinoma had surgery but no neoadjuvant therapy. The protocol was immunoSEQ multiplex PCR, while the TCRdb copy is restricted to in-frame clones and leaves out a portion. The sample shows some 5,400 clones, approximately 68% of them seen only once. The sample comprised pancreatic tumor tissue. These receptor sequences come from a human donor with pancreatic ductal adenocarcinoma.

The chain joins TRBV5-6 to TRBJ2-1; 12 bases fit TRBD2. V shed 0 bases, J shed 4 bases, and the junction held 2 bases outside the gene matches. Germline V gene sequence: CDR1 SGHDT, CDR2 YYEEEE. The CDR3 length is 16 residues. In nucleotides, the CDR3 is TGTGCCAGCAGCTTGGTGACTAGCGGGGGATACAATGAGCAGTTCTTC. Protein sequence: CASSLVTSGGYNEQFF.

The chain couples TRBV4-2 to TRBJ2-2; D remains ambiguous. The length of the CDR3 is 17 residues. V shed 3 bases and J shed 0 bases, with 14 bases lying between them. CDR1 and CDR2 (germline): LGHNA, YNFKEQ. In nucleotides, the CDR3 is TGTGCCAGCAGCCAGACTCTAATTAAGGCGAACACCGGGGAGCTGTTTTTT. Amino acids: CASSQTLIKANTGELFF.

This clone showed up just a few times. The chain recombines TRBV2 with TRBJ1-2; 9 bases fit TRBD1. V lost 8 bases to trimming and J lost 8 bases; unmatched junction nucleotides: 12. The CDR3 totals 14 residues. Germline V gives CDR1 SNHLY, CDR2 FYNNEI. The CDR3: CASVGDRDRGGYTF. In nucleotides, the CDR3 is TGTGCCAGCGTAGGGGACAGGGACCGAGGGGGCTACACCTTC.

The V and J genes are TRBV6-5 and TRBJ2-7, with 9 positions matching TRBD1. The CDR3 covers 14 residues. The germline gives CDR1 MNHEY, CDR2 SVGAGI. J lost 4 bases, V lost 6 bases, and 7 bases had no gene match. The CDR3 coding sequence is TGTGCCAGCAGACGGGACAGGGAGAGGTACGAGCAGTACTTC. It encodes CASRRDRERYEQYF.

The chain combines TRBV6-4 with TRBJ2-7; no clear D gene. Germline V lookup: CDR1 MRHNA, CDR2 SNTAGT. The CDR3 has 10 residues. V was shortened by 4 bases and J by 6 bases, with 4 bases between the two germline ends. CDR3 nucleotide sequence: TGTGCCAGCAGTGTGAGCGAGCAGTACTTC. Protein: CASSVSEQYF.

V usage is TRBV19 and J usage is TRBJ1-4; D perhaps matches TRBD1 (5 bases). V lost 4 bases and J 0 bases, leaving 12 bases between the germline ends. The CDR3 spans 16 residues. Per germline, CDR1 LNHDA and CDR2 SQIVND (reference sequence). CDR3 bases: TGTGCCAGTAGTAGGAGGGGAACCTCAACTAATGAAAAACTGTTTTTT. It translates to CASSRRGTSTNEKLFF. The full variable domain, in which reference TRBV19 and TRBJ1-4 provide the parts outside the CDR3, is DGGITQSPKYLFRKEGQNVTLSCEQNLNHDAMYWYRQDPGQGLRLIYYSQIVNDFQKGDIAEGYSVSREKKESFPLTVTSAQKNPTAFYLCASSRRGTSTNEKLFFGSGTQLSVL.

The chain combines TRBV11-2 with TRBJ2-1; 13 bases align to TRBD2. Germline CDR1 SGHAT, CDR2 FQNNGV. This CDR3 has 16 amino acids. V gave up 5 bases and J gave up 7 bases; unmatched junction bases: 8. CDR3 in DNA: TGTGCCAGCAGCCGCACTAGCGGGGGGGCCAGGAATGAGCAGTTCTTC. As protein: CASSRTSGGARNEQFF.

In its sample, this clone was seen once. V gene TRBV11-1 combines with J gene TRBJ2-2; 7 bases agree with TRBD2. The germline V gene has CDR1 SGHAT and CDR2 FQDESV (reference sequence). This CDR3 has 16 amino acids. V shed 5 bases and J 0 bases; nucleotides not matched to a gene: 6. The CDR3 nucleotides read TGTGCCAGCAGCACTCGGGGAGGGGCGAACACCGGGGAGCTGTTTTTT. Protein: CASSTRGGANTGELFF.

This clone was detected a few times. V gene TRBV30 combines with J gene TRBJ1-1; the D is unclear. The CDR3 is 13 residues long. Per the germline V gene, CDR1 is GTSNPN and CDR2 is SVGIG (reference sequence). V shed 3 bases and J shed 2 bases, with 10 bases lying between them. CDR3 loop: CAWRTGFNTEAFF. The CDR3 DNA reads as TGTGCCTGGAGGACCGGGTTCAACACTGAAGCTTTCTTT.

The chain combines TRBV18 with TRBJ2-3; D is uncertain. The CDR3 spans 13 residues. The V end lost 3 bases, the J end lost 5 bases, and 9 bases lay between the germline ends. Germline CDR1 reads KGHSH; CDR2 reads LQKENI. The CDR3 sequence is CASSPLIGDTQYF. The CDR3 DNA reads as TGTGCCAGCTCACCGCTCATCGGAGATACGCAGTATTTT.

The CDR3: CASSRRGGDGYTF. The CDR3 DNA reads as TGTGCCAGCAGCCGGCGGGGGGGCGACGGCTACACCTTC. The V call is TRBV7-9, the J call TRBJ1-2; D perhaps matches TRBD1 (6 bases). The CDR3 runs to 13 residues. CDR1 is SEHNR and CDR2 is FQNEAQ in the germline V gene (reference sequence). Trimming cost V 5 bases and J 8 bases, with 15 bases left between them.

The chain joins TRBV27 to TRBJ2-3, with 9 bases lining up with TRBD1. The CDR3 spans 17 residues. CDR1 and CDR2 (germline): MNHEY, SMNVEV (reference sequence). The junction had 11 bases not matched to a gene; V was cut back by 5 bases and J by 2 bases. This CDR3 is CASSPDDRGIITDTQYF. Written as DNA, the CDR3 is TGTGCCAGCAGTCCAGATGACAGGGGGATAATCACAGATACGCAGTATTTT.

The rearrangement links TRBV11-2 to TRBJ1-5, with D maybe TRBD1 (5 bases). Between the trimmed V and J ends, which lost 3 bases and 7 bases, there was a span of 10 bases. CDR1 is SGHAT and CDR2 is FQNNGV in the germline V gene. The CDR3 totals 13 residues. The CDR3 spells CASSLGGSQPQHF. In nucleotides, the CDR3 is TGTGCCAGCAGCTTGGGGGGGAGCCAGCCCCAGCATTTT.

The chain couples TRBV29-1 to TRBJ2-1; maybe TRBD2 (6 bases). Trimming pared 4 bases from V and 13 bases from J, leaving 14 bases between. This CDR3 comprises 11 residues. Germline CDR1 SQVTM, CDR2 ANQGSEA. CDR3 region: CSVVLEGLQFF. Written as DNA, the CDR3 is TGCAGCGTTGTCCTTGAGGGACTCCAGTTCTTC.

The chain is built from TRBV9 and TRBJ1-6; maybe TRBD1 (6 bases). The germline CDR1 and CDR2 sequences are SGDLS and YYNGEE. The CDR3 consists of 14 residues. The ends were cut back, 3 bases at V and 9 bases at J, with 13 bases in the middle. The CDR3 DNA follows: TGTGCCAGCAGCGGAACAGGGTTAGCTTCACCCCTCCACTTT. Protein sequence: CASSGTGLASPLHF.

The genes are TRBV27 and TRBJ2-7; 7 bases are a match to TRBD1. This CDR3 spans 16 amino acids. Germline-derived CDR1 and CDR2 are MNHEY and SMNVEV (reference sequence). V dropped 0 bases and J dropped 2; count of bases not matched to a gene: 7. CDR3 DNA: TGTGCCAGCAGTTTATCGAAGGGTGACAGGGCCTACGAGCAGTACTTC. It codes for CASSLSKGDRAYEQYF.

This chain joins TRBV4-3 and TRBJ1-1; the D gene is possibly TRBD1 (5 bases). This CDR3 has 15 amino acids. Germline V gene data show CDR1 as LGHNA and CDR2 as YSLEER. The V end lost 0 bases, the J end lost 1 base, and 9 bases lay between the germline ends. The chain's CDR3 is CASSQDFGGNTEAFF. The CDR3 DNA sequence: TGCGCCAGCAGCCAAGATTTCGGGGGGAACACTGAAGCTTTCTTT.

V usage is TRBV7-9 and J usage is TRBJ2-6; TRBD2 agrees at 8 bases. Trimming took 3 bases from V and 1 from J; bases not matched to a gene: 8. The CDR3 is made up of 18 amino acids. Germline V gene lookup returns CDR1 SEHNR and CDR2 FQNEAQ (reference sequence). This CDR3 is CASSFGTRGFSGANVLTF. The CDR3 DNA follows: TGTGCCAGCAGCTTTGGGACTAGGGGATTTTCTGGGGCCAACGTCCTGACTTTC. The full variable domain, completed using reference TRBV7-9 and TRBJ2-6, is DTGVSQNPRHKITKRGQNVTFRCDPISEHNRLYWYRQTLGQGPEFLTYFQNEAQLEKSRLLSDRFSAERPKGSFSTLEIQRTEQGDSAMYLCASSFGTRGFSGANVLTFGAGSRLTVL.

The chain carries TRBV7-2 and TRBJ2-7; D remains unclear. The V end lost 5 bases, the J end lost 4 bases, and 9 bases lay between the germline ends. In germline, CDR1 is SGHTA, CDR2 FQGNSA. The CDR3 is 12 amino acids. DNA of the CDR3: TGTGCCAGCAGCCCCACCGGGTACGAGCAGTACTTC. Protein sequence: CASSPTGYEQYF.

The CDR3 protein is CASSLGGGMSTEAFF. The CDR3 DNA reads TGTGCCAGCAGCCTGGGGGGAGGGATGAGTACTGAAGCTTTCTTT. The chain recombines TRBV6-1 with TRBJ1-1; perhaps TRBD1 as D (5 bases). The CDR3 covers 15 residues. Germline CDR1 MNHNS, CDR2 SASEGT. V lost 6 bases and J lost 5, with 19 bases in between.

V and J are TRBV28 and TRBJ1-1; D may be TRBD1 (6 bases). V lost 6 bases to trimming and J lost 11 bases, with 16 bases between them. The CDR3 contains 12 residues. Germline CDR1 is MDHEN and CDR2 is SYDVKM. The CDR3 DNA follows: TGTGCCAGCAGAACCCCAGGGGCTCGGGCTTTCTTT. Encoded protein: CASRTPGARAFF.

The J gene is TRBJ2-1, the V gene TRBV18, with TRBD2 as a possible D gene (6 bases). V gave up 3 bases and J gave up 7 bases, with 19 bases separating them. The CDR3 has 16 residues. The germline CDR1 and CDR2 sequences are KGHSH and LQKENI. CDR3 protein: CASSPNRVSGGNEQFF. CDR3 DNA sequence: TGTGCCAGCTCACCTAACAGAGTCTCAGGAGGGAATGAGCAGTTCTTC.

This rearrangement joins TRBV6-1 to TRBJ2-7, with D maybe TRBD1 (6 bases). The CDR3 is made up of 12 amino acids. The germline CDR1 and CDR2 sequences are MNHNS and SASEGT. V was shortened by 6 bases and J by 6 bases, with 12 bases between the two germline ends. This CDR3 reads CASSVTGFEQYF. The CDR3 region has the DNA TGTGCCAGCAGCGTAACAGGGTTCGAGCAGTACTTC.

The genes are TRBV6-1 and TRBJ2-7, with 8 bases that match TRBD1. Per the germline V gene, CDR1 is MNHNS and CDR2 is SASEGT. This CDR3 spans 16 amino acids. Trimming removed 4 bases from V and 2 bases from J; junction bases left unmatched: 10. The CDR3, as DNA: TGTGCCAGCAGTGTAAAGACCGGGACAGGCCCCTACGAGCAGTACTTC. It encodes CASSVKTGTGPYEQYF.

The chain recombines TRBV5-8 with TRBJ1-2; 7 bases line up with TRBD1. Trimming at V came to 2 bases and at J to 4 bases, leaving 8 bases not matched to a gene. The CDR3 totals 15 residues. Germline CDR1 reads SGHTS; CDR2 reads YDEGEE. CDR3 sequence (DNA): TGTGCCAGCAGCTTCCCAGGGGGTTTCAGCTATGGCTACACCTTC. Protein sequence: CASSFPGGFSYGYTF.

There are a few counts of this clone. The chain employs TRBV4-3 and TRBJ2-3; 7 positions agree with TRBD1. CDR3 length equals 16 residues. Germline V CDR1 and CDR2: LGHNA, YSLEER. J lost 1 base, V lost 0 bases, and 4 bases had no gene match. The DNA for the CDR3 is TGCGCCAGCAGCCAAGAAACCGACAGGGGCACAGATACGCAGTATTTT. It yields the protein CASSQETDRGTDTQYF.

The chain employs TRBV7-9 and TRBJ2-7; 7 nucleotides match TRBD2. The CDR3 length is 15 residues. Germline CDR1 and CDR2: SEHNR and FQNEAQ (reference sequence). The J segment lost 5 bases and the V segment lost 5 bases, leaving 12 bases of the junction unmatched. In DNA, the CDR3 is TGTGCCAGCAGCGGGGGGGGGACCGAAGCCAACGAGCAGTACTTC. Protein: CASSGGGTEANEQYF.

The rearrangement links TRBV18 to TRBJ1-1; D gene ambiguous. Trimming left V 2 bases short and J 0 bases short, with 19 bases between. This CDR3 region has 18 residues. CDR1 and CDR2 from the germline V gene are KGHSH and LQKENI. The CDR3 region is CASSPFFKIGVMNTEAFF. Here the CDR3 DNA reads TGTGCCAGCTCACCATTTTTTAAAATCGGGGTGATGAACACTGAAGCTTTCTTT. Together with reference TRBV18 and TRBJ1-1, the CDR3 gives the full variable domain: NAGVMQNPRHLVRRRGQEARLRCSPMKGHSHVYWYRQLPEEGLKFMVYLQKENIIDESGMPKERFSAEFPKEGPSILRIQQVVRGDSAAYFCASSPFFKIGVMNTEAFFGQGTRLTVV.